A single sample is the source of the 25 T cell receptor beta chains below, sequenced in a study of cytomegalovirus exposure and HLA in healthy donors. Profiled with immunoSEQ multiplex PCR; TCRdb holds only in-frame clones, not every one. Here the sample spans approximately 54,000 clones, approximately 89% being singletons. Specimen: PBMCs. The receptors come from a woman between 18 and 30 years old in good health and CMV-seropositive.

V usage is TRBV5-6 and J usage is TRBJ1-5; possible D gene TRBD1, 5 bases. The CDR3 extends over 16 amino acids. Germline V gene data show CDR1 as SGHDT and CDR2 as YYEEEE. V was cut by 4 bases and J by 2 bases, with 16 bases left in between. CDR3 region: CASSPGGAGGNQPQHF. DNA of the CDR3: TGTGCCAGCAGCCCCGGCGGGGCCGGGGGCAATCAGCCCCAGCATTTT.

The chain carries TRBV4-1 and TRBJ2-2; 9 bases line up with TRBD2. Per the germline V gene, CDR1 is MGHRA and CDR2 is YSYEKL. V trimming: 2 bases; J trimming: 8 bases; junction bases outside the gene matches: 15. This CDR3 has 18 residues. DNA for the CDR3: TGCGCCAGCAGCCAACCCGGGGGGACTAGCAAATCCTCTGGGGAGCTGTTTTTT. This gives the protein CASSQPGGTSKSSGELFF.

The J gene is TRBJ2-7, the V gene TRBV6-5, with a possible D match to TRBD2 (5 bases). Germline lookup yields CDR1 MNHEY and CDR2 SVGAGI. CDR3 length: 15 amino acids. V was trimmed by 0 bases and J by 3 bases, leaving 12 bases between them. This chain's CDR3 is CASSYSTGFLYEQYF. The DNA for the CDR3 is TGTGCCAGCAGTTACTCCACGGGGTTCCTCTACGAGCAGTACTTC.

V usage is TRBV13 and J usage is TRBJ2-1, with 7 nucleotides matching TRBD2. Germline lookup yields CDR1 PRHDT and CDR2 FYEKMQ (reference sequence). V shed 5 bases and J 6 bases; nucleotides not matched to a gene: 7. The CDR3 sequence is 14 residues long. CDR3 sequence: CASSLGLVLNEQFF. The CDR3 region has the DNA TGTGCCAGCAGCCTCGGACTAGTCCTCAATGAGCAGTTCTTC.

This clone appeared once. This chain connects TRBV6-6 to TRBJ2-6, with a weak D call TRBD1 (5 bases). Germline values: CDR1 MNHNY, CDR2 SVGAGI (reference sequence). The CDR3 is 13 amino acids. The V end was cut by 8 bases, the J end by 4 bases, with 9 bases between. The CDR3 nucleotides read TGTGCCAGCTTGGGGCTAGGGGCCAACGTCCTGACTTTC. Amino acids: CASLGLGANVLTF.

This rearrangement joins TRBV19 to TRBJ1-6; tentative D call: TRBD1 (6 bases). Looked up from germline, CDR1 is LNHDA and CDR2 is SQIVND (reference sequence). Trimming removed 7 bases at V and 2 bases at J, with 15 bases between. CDR3 size: 16 residues. CDR3 DNA: TGTGCCAGTAACTCACAGGGTGGCACCTATAATTCACCCCTCCACTTT. Protein: CASNSQGGTYNSPLHF.

The gene calls are TRBV7-9 and TRBJ1-1; D not resolved. Germline loops: CDR1 SEHNR, CDR2 FQNEAQ (reference sequence). The CDR3 loop spans 15 amino acids. V was cut by 1 base and J by 6 bases, with 15 bases left in between. CDR3 sequence reads: CASSLGLLVAAEAFF. DNA of the CDR3: TGTGCCAGCAGCTTAGGGTTATTGGTTGCGGCTGAAGCTTTCTTT.

Only a few counts were recorded for this clone. This sequence joins TRBV6-5 and TRBJ1-6, with a tentative D call TRBD1 (5 bases). The germline CDR1 and CDR2 sequences are MNHEY and SVGAGI. The V end was cut by 6 bases, the J end by 2 bases, with 8 bases between. CDR3 length equals 14 residues. CDR3 sequence: CASRSDTYNSPLHF. The CDR3 bases are TGTGCCAGCAGATCGGACACCTATAATTCACCCCTCCACTTT.

In regard to this clone: The junction departs from the called germline gene at one end, perhaps through a read error. V usage is TRBV18 and J usage is TRBJ2-6; D remains ambiguous. CDR3 size: 15 residues. Per germline, CDR1 KGHSH and CDR2 LQKENI. CDR3 coding DNA: TGTGCCAGCTCACCAGACAACTCTAGGGCCAACGTCCTGACTTTC. Its protein is CASSPDNSRANVLTF.

CDR3 in amino acids: CASNGGPQHF. CDR3 in DNA: TGTGCCAGCAACGGCGGACCCCAGCATTTT. The chain recombines TRBV6-1 with TRBJ1-5; the D is unclear. CDR3 size: 10 residues. The V gene's germline CDR1 is MNHNS and CDR2 SASEGT. V lost 7 bases to trimming and J lost 10 bases, with 8 bases between them.

This rearrangement joins TRBV10-2 to TRBJ2-5; D perhaps matches TRBD2 (5 bases). The CDR3 spans 13 residues. The germline gives CDR1 WSHSY, CDR2 SAAADI. The V end was cut by 5 bases, the J end by 4 bases, with 11 bases between. CDR3 protein: CASSQGLRETQYF. CDR3 sequence (DNA): TGCGCCAGCAGTCAAGGACTCCGAGAGACCCAGTACTTC.

The rearrangement uses TRBV7-2 and TRBJ1-5; no clear D gene. V was clipped by 1 base and J by 4 bases, with 5 bases between them. Germline lookup yields CDR1 SGHTA and CDR2 FQGNSA. This CDR3 spans 13 amino acids. CDR3 nucleotide sequence: TGTGCCAGCAGCTTAGGCCAGAATCAGCCCCAGCATTTT. It translates to CASSLGQNQPQHF. Full variable domain (rest looked up from reference TRBV7-2 and TRBJ1-5): GAGVSQSPSNKVTEKGKDVELRCDPISGHTALYWYRQSLGQGLEFLIYFQGNSAPDKSGLPSDRFSAERTGGSVSTLTIQRTQQEDSAVYLCASSLGQNQPQHFGDGTRLSIL.

The chain uses TRBV2 and TRBJ2-3, with 11 bases that match TRBD2. V trimming: 5 bases; J trimming: 0 bases; junction bases outside the gene matches: 4. This CDR3 comprises 16 residues. Germline values: CDR1 SNHLY, CDR2 FYNNEI. The CDR3 spells CASSLAGGPSTDTQYF. CDR3 nucleotide sequence: TGTGCCAGCAGTCTAGCGGGGGGTCCCAGCACAGATACGCAGTATTTT.

The genes are TRBV10-3 and TRBJ1-5, with TRBD1 matching 7 bases. Trimming cost V 3 bases and J 4 bases; bases outside gene matches: 3. There are 14 residues in the CDR3. The germline V gene has CDR1 ENHRY and CDR2 SYGVKD. CDR3 sequence (DNA): TGTGCCATCAGTGAAACAGGGGAAAATCAGCCCCAGCATTTT. Amino acid sequence: CAISETGENQPQHF.

The chain has TRBV5-1 and TRBJ2-2, with 10 nucleotides matching TRBD2. The germline CDR1 and CDR2 sequences are SGHRS and YFSETQ. Losses at the gene ends were 2 bases for V and 2 bases for J; bases not matched to a gene: 6. The CDR3 contains 17 residues. The CDR3, as DNA: TGCGCCAGCAGCTTTACTAGCGGGGCCACCAACACCGGGGAGCTGTTTTTT. Encoded protein: CASSFTSGATNTGELFF.

This sequence joins TRBV4-3 and TRBJ1-4, with 9 bases matching TRBD1. Germline V lookup: CDR1 LGHNA, CDR2 YSLEER. The CDR3 consists of 17 residues. Germline trimming cut 4 bases from V and 0 bases from J; bases unmatched to any gene: 6. The CDR3 reads CASSPDRGNPTNEKLFF. In DNA form, the CDR3 reads TGCGCCAGCAGCCCGGACAGGGGTAACCCAACTAATGAAAAACTGTTTTTT.

Turning to this clone: The sample contains more than one DNA sequence encoding this CDR3. The rearrangement uses TRBV7-9 and TRBJ1-1; no clear D gene. The V and J ends lost 1 base and 0 bases respectively, with 3 bases between them. The germline gives CDR1 SEHNR, CDR2 FQNEAQ (reference sequence). The CDR3 has 13 residues. The CDR3 loop reads CASSLDMNTEAFF. DNA of the CDR3: TGTGCCAGCAGCTTAGATATGAACACTGAAGCTTTCTTT.

J is TRBJ2-1 and V is TRBV6-5, with a tentative D call TRBD2 (5 bases). CDR3 length: 15 amino acids. The V gene lost 3 bases and the J gene lost 4 bases, with 13 bases spanning the gap. In germline, CDR1 is MNHEY, CDR2 SVGAGI. The CDR3: CASSYGLGKYNEQFF. CDR3 nucleotide sequence: TGTGCCAGCAGTTATGGACTGGGGAAATACAATGAGCAGTTCTTC.

This chain uses TRBV29-1 with TRBJ2-1; TRBD1 matches at 9 bases. Unmatched junction bases numbered 7, after V lost 6 bases and J lost 1 base. CDR1 is SQVTM, CDR2 ANQGSEA, per germline. There are 15 residues in the CDR3. The CDR3: CSVGGGQGSYNEQFF. The DNA for the CDR3 is TGCAGCGTAGGGGGGGGACAGGGTTCCTACAATGAGCAGTTCTTC.

The chain employs TRBV5-1 and TRBJ1-4; TRBD1 matches 10 bases. J was trimmed by 8 bases and V by 5 bases; bases with no gene match: 6. Germline CDR1 reads SGHRS; CDR2 reads YFSETQ. This CDR3 is 14 amino acids long. CDR3 DNA: TGCGCCAGCAGGCCGGGACAGGGGTCCGAAAAACTGTTTTTT. It specifies CASRPGQGSEKLFF.

On this clone itself: The DNA is omitted, as the CDR3 cannot be located on it reliably, and the CDR3 follows TCRdb's listing. The chain's CDR3 is CASSPRWGQGADNEQFF. This chain connects TRBV21-1 to TRBJ2-1; the D call of TRBD1 is as the table states it, not checked on the DNA. TRBV21-1 is deemed a pseudogene. The CDR3 extends over 17 residues, inclusive of both ends.

This clone is a singleton in its sample. DNA of the CDR3: TGTGCCAGTAGCCCAGGGTTGGCTGAAGCTTTCTTT. It codes for CASSPGLAEAFF. The V call is TRBV19, the J call TRBJ1-1; a weak D match, TRBD1 (5 bases). Germline V gene sequence: CDR1 LNHDA, CDR2 SQIVND (reference sequence). V dropped 6 bases and J dropped 6 bases, with 11 bases sitting between them. The CDR3 extends over 12 amino acids.

The V and J genes are TRBV19 and TRBJ1-2; the match to TRBD1 covers 10 bases. Unmatched junction bases numbered 3, after V lost 4 bases and J lost 7 bases. CDR3 length: 13 residues. Germline loops: CDR1 LNHDA, CDR2 SQIVND (reference sequence). CDR3 loop: CASSRGQGPGYTF. The DNA of the CDR3 is TGTGCCAGTAGTAGGGGACAGGGGCCTGGCTACACCTTC.

The DNA of the CDR3 is TGTGCCAGCAGTTCTCGGACAGGTCCCTACGAGCAGTACTTC. This gives the protein CASSSRTGPYEQYF. The rearrangement uses TRBV27 and TRBJ2-7; 7 bases map to TRBD1. The V gene end was trimmed by 4 bases and the J gene end by 2 bases; junction bases not matched to a gene: 5. Germline lookup yields CDR1 MNHEY and CDR2 SMNVEV (reference sequence). This CDR3 spans 14 amino acids.

The rearrangement uses TRBV5-1 and TRBJ2-3, with 8 bases aligning to TRBD2. CDR3 length equals 16 residues. Germline V gene lookup returns CDR1 SGHRS and CDR2 YFSETQ. The trim removed 4 bases at V and 2 bases at J, leaving 9 bases unmatched. CDR3 in amino acids: CASSPQGRGVTDTQYF. CDR3 bases: TGCGCCAGCAGCCCCCAGGGGCGGGGGGTCACAGATACGCAGTATTTT.